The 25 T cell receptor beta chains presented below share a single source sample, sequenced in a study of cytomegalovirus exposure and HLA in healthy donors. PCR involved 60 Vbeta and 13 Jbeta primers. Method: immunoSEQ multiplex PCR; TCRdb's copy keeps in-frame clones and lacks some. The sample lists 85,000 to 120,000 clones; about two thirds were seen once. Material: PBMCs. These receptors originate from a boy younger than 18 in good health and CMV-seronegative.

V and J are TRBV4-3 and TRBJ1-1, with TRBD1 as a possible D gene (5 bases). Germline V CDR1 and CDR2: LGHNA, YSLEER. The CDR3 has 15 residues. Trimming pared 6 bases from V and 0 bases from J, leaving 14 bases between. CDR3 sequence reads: CASREFGTVNTEAFF. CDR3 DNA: TGCGCCAGCAGAGAGTTCGGGACTGTGAACACTGAAGCTTTCTTT.

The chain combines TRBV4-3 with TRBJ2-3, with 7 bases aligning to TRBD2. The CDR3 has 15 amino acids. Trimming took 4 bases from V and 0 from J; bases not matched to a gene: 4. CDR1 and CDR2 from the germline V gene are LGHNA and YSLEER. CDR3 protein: CASSPGLVSTDTQYF. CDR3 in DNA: TGCGCCAGCAGCCCAGGACTAGTGAGCACAGATACGCAGTATTTT.

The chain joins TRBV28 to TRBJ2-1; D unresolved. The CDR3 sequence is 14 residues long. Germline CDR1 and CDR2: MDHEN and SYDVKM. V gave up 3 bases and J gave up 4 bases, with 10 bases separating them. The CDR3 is CASSFARQYNEQFF. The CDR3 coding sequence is TGTGCCAGCAGTTTCGCCAGGCAGTACAATGAGCAGTTCTTC.

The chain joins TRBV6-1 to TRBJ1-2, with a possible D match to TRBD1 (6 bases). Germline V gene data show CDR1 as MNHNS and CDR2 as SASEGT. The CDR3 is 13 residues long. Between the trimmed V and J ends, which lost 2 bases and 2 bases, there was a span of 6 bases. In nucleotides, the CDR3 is TGTGCCAGCAGTGAAACAGGGAACTATGGCTACACCTTC. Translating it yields CASSETGNYGYTF.

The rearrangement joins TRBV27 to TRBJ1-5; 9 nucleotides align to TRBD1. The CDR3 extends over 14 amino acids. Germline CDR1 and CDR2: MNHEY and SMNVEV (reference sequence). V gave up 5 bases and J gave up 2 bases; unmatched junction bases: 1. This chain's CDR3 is CASSRTGGNQPQHF. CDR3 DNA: TGTGCCAGCAGTCGGACAGGGGGCAATCAGCCCCAGCATTTT.

As DNA, the CDR3 is TGTGCCAGCAGCCCTACTCCTAGCGGGAGGGCCCCAGATACGCAGTATTTT. Residues: CASSPTPSGRAPDTQYF. V and J are TRBV28 and TRBJ2-3, with 12 bases matching TRBD2. V lost 6 bases to trimming and J lost 4 bases; unmatched junction nucleotides: 11. From germline, CDR1 is MDHEN and CDR2 SYDVKM. This CDR3 is built from 17 residues. Based on the CDR3 plus reference TRBV28 and TRBJ2-3, the full variable domain is DVKVTQSSRYLVKRTGEKVFLECVQDMDHENMFWYRQDPGLGLRLIYFSYDVKMKEKGDIPEGYSVSREKKERFSLILESASTNQTSMYLCASSPTPSGRAPDTQYFGPGTRLTVL.

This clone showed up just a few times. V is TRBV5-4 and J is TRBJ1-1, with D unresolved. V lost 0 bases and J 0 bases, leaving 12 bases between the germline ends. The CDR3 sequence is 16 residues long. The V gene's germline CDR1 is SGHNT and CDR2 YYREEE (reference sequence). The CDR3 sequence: CASSLGGRGMNTEAFF. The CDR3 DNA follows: TGTGCCAGCAGCTTGGGTGGGCGGGGAATGAACACTGAAGCTTTCTTT.

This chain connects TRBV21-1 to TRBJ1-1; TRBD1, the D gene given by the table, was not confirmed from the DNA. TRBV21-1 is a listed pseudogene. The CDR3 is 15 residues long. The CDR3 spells CASSNAGQWDTEAFF. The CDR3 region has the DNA TGTGCCAGCAGCAACGCAGGCCAGTGGGACACTGAAGCTTTCTTT.

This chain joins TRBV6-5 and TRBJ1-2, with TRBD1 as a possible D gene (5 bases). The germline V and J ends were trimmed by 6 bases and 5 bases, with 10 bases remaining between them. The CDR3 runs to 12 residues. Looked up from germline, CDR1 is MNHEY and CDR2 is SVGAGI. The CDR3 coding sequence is TGTGCCAGCAGCCTGGGGGGTTATGGCTACACCTTC. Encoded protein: CASSLGGYGYTF.

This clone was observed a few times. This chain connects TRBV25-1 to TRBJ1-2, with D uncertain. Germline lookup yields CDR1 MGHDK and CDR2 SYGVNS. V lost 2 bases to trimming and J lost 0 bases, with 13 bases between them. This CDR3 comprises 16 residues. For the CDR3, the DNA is TGTGCCAGCAGTGAACCGGGGATCGGGACTAACTATGGCTACACCTTC. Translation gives CASSEPGIGTNYGYTF.

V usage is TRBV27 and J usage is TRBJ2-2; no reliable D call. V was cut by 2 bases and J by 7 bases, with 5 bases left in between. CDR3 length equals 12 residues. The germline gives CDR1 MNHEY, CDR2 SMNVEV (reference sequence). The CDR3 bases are TGTGCCAGCAGTTTAACTTTCGGGGAGCTGTTTTTT. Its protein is CASSLTFGELFF.

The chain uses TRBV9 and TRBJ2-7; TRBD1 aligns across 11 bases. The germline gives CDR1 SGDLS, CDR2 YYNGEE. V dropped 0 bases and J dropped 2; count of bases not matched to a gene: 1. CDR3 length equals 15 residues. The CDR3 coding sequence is TGTGCCAGCAGCGTAGGGACAGGGGGCCCCTACGAGCAGTACTTC. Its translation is CASSVGTGGPYEQYF. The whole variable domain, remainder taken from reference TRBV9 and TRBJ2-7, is DSGVTQTPKHLITATGQRVTLRCSPRSGDLSVYWYQQSLDQGLQFLIQYYNGEERAKGNILERFSAQQFPDLHSELNLSSLELGDSALYFCASSVGTGGPYEQYFGPGTRLTVT.

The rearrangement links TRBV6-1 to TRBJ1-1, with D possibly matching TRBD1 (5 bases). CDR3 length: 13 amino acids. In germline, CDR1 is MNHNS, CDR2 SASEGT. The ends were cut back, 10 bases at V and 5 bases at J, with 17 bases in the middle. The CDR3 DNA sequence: TGTGCCACCCCCCGGGGGGGAGCTACTGAAGCTTTCTTT. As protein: CATPRGGATEAFF.

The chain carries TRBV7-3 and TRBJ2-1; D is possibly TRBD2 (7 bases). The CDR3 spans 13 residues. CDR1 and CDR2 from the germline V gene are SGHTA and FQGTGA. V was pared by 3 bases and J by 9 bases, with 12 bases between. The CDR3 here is CASSLGGAGEQFF. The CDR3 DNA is TGTGCCAGCAGCTTGGGGGGGGCCGGTGAGCAGTTCTTC. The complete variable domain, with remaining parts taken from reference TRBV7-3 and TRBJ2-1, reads GAGVSQTPSNKVTEKGKYVELRCDPISGHTALYWYRQSLGQGPEFLIYFQGTGAADDSGLPNDRFFAVRPEGSVSTLKIQRTERGDSAVYLCASSLGGAGEQFFGPGTRLTVL.

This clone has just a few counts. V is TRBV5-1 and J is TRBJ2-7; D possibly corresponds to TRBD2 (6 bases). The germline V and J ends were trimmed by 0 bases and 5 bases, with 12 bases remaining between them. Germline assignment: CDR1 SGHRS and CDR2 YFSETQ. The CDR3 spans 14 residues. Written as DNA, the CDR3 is TGCGCCAGCAGCTTGGACGGGGGAGCCCACGAGCAGTACTTC. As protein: CASSLDGGAHEQYF. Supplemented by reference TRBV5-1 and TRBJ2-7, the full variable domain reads KAGVTQTPRYLIKTRGQQVTLSCSPISGHRSVSWYQQTPGQGLQFLFEYFSETQRNKGNFPGRFSGRQFSNSRSEMNVSTLELGDSALYLCASSLDGGAHEQYFGPGTRLTVT.

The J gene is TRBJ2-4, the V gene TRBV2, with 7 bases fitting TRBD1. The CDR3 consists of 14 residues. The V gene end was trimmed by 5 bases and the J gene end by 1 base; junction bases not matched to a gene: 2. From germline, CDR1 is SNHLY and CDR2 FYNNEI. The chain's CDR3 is CASSRQGAKNIQYF. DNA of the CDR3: TGTGCCAGCAGTAGACAGGGTGCCAAAAACATTCAGTACTTC.

CDR3 loop: CASRTPSSYEQYF. CDR3 coding DNA: TGTGCCAGCAGGACACCGAGCTCCTACGAGCAGTACTTC. J is TRBJ2-7 and V is TRBV28; D is ambiguous. V lost 6 bases to trimming and J lost 0 bases, with 9 bases between them. The CDR3 is made up of 13 amino acids. CDR1 is MDHEN, CDR2 SYDVKM, per germline.

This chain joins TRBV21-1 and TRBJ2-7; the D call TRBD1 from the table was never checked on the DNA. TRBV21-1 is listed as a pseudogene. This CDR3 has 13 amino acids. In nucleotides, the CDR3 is TGTGCCAGCAGCAAAACAGGGGGCTACGAGCAGTACTTC. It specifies CASSKTGGYEQYF.

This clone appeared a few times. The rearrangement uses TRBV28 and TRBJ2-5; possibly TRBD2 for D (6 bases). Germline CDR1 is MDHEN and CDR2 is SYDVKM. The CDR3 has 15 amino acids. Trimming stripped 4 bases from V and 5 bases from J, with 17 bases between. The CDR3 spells CASSYHLLATETQYF. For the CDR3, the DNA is TGTGCCAGCAGTTACCACCTACTAGCTACGGAGACCCAGTACTTC.

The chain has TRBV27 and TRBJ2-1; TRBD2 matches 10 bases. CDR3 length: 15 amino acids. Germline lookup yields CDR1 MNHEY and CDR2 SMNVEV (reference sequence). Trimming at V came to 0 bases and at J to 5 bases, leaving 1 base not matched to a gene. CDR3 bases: TGTGCCAGCAGTTTATCGCTAGCGGGGGACAATGAGCAGTTCTTC. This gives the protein CASSLSLAGDNEQFF.

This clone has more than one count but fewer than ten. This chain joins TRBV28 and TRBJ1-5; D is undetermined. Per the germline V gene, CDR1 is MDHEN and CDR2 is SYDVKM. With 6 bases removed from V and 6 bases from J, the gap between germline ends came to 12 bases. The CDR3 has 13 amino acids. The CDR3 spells CASSPSPGQPQHF. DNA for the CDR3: TGTGCCAGCAGCCCATCCCCAGGTCAGCCCCAGCATTTT.

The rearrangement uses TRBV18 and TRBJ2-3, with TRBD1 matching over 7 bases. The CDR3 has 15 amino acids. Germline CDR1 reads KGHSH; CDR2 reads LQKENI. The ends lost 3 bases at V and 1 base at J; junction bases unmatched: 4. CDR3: CASSPTGMGTDTQYF. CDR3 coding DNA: TGTGCCAGCTCACCGACAGGGATGGGCACAGATACGCAGTATTTT.

The CDR3 DNA reads TGTGCCAGCAGTGACAGGGGCCTTTCCTACGAGCAGTACTTC. Its protein is CASSDRGLSYEQYF. The chain couples TRBV6-1 to TRBJ2-7; D is possibly TRBD1 (6 bases). With 3 bases removed from V and 1 base from J, the gap between germline ends came to 10 bases. The germline V gene encodes CDR1 MNHNS and CDR2 SASEGT. There are 14 residues in the CDR3.

The CDR3 here is CATSSPRGGRYGYTF. The CDR3 DNA reads as TGTGCCACCAGCAGCCCACGGGGGGGCCGGTATGGCTACACCTTC. The rearrangement uses TRBV15 and TRBJ1-2, with D maybe TRBD1 (6 bases). V gave up 3 bases and J gave up 5 bases, with 16 bases separating them. This CDR3 spans 15 amino acids. Per germline, CDR1 LNHNV and CDR2 YYDKDF (reference sequence). The entire variable domain, with the rest obtained from reference TRBV15 and TRBJ1-2, is as follows: DAMVIQNPRYQVTQFGKPVTLSCSQTLNHNVMYWYQQKSSQAPKLLFHYYDKDFNNEADTPDNFQSRRPNTSFCFLDIRSPGLGDTAMYLCATSSPRGGRYGYTFGSGTRLTVV.

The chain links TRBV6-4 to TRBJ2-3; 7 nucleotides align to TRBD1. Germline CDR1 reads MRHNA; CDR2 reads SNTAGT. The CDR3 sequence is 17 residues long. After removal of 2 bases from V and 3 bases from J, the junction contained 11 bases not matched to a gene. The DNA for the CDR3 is TGTGCCAGCAGTGACCGGAACAGGGGTCGTTTGACAGATACGCAGTATTTT. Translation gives CASSDRNRGRLTDTQYF.